This T cell receptor (beta chain) came from a study of vaccination effects on CD4 cells after COVID-19 (dated by TCRdb to between 2020 and 2023). About the full investigation: Across the study, the median time from the second dose to post-vaccine sampling was 72 days (range 14 to 241). The study compared SARS-CoV-2 spike-specific CD4+ TCR repertoires before and after mRNA vaccination in COVID-19 convalescent patients and infection-naive vaccine recipients. Altogether, around 11 COVID-19 convalescent patients and a few SARS-CoV-2-naive healthy vaccine recipients made up the full study. The Oncomine TCR Beta short-read assay on an Illumina iSeq 100 was used to sequence cultures from other donors in the study. The full study reports these points: Among healthy vaccine recipients, nearly all vaccine-induced clones were SARS-CoV-2 mono-reactive, and only 1 of 255 was cross-reactive with common cold coronaviruses. Marked clonal contraction was observed in both infection-induced and vaccine-induced clones at late post-vaccination timepoints, consistent with waning T cell responses. The study was limited by a small number of convalescent patients, and early post-infection timepoints were lacking.

This clone appeared once. Its antigen specificity is not known. Per-nucleotide qualities are absent, and no much larger clonotype sits a single base away. In the ViraFEST assay, PBMC were stimulated with viral peptide pools, and TCR sequencing was then used to find antigen-specific CD4+ T cell clonotypes based on their expansion. After approximately eleven days of culture, CD4+ T cells were isolated with the EasySep CD4+ T cell isolation kit. Each participant got two doses of an mRNA SARS-CoV-2 vaccine, either BNT162b2 or mRNA-1273. Healthy vaccine recipients had no prior SARS-CoV-2 infection, confirmed by negative nucleocapsid antibodies before and after vaccination. Around 2.1 million PBMC per well were cultured with 10 ug/ml peptides in IMDM containing roughly 5% human AB serum, 8.5 to 10 IU/ml IL-2 and gentamicin. On days 3 and 7, half of the culture medium was replaced with fresh IL-2-containing medium. Unless otherwise noted, each peptide stimulation condition was cultured in triplicate wells. PBMC were separated from whole blood using Ficoll-Paque Plus gradient centrifugation and were then either cryopreserved at -140C or used fresh. Overlapping peptide pools spanned the spike proteins of SARS-CoV-2 and the common cold coronaviruses HCoV-NL63, HCoV-OC43 and HCoV-229E. The QIAamp micro DNA kit was used to extract genomic DNA from the cultured CD4+ T cells.

The library was prepared using the immunoSEQ multiplex PCR assay. DNA from the cultured and isolated CD4+ T cells underwent TCR beta CDR3 sequencing. The published analysis was carried out like this. Non-productive TCR sequences were removed, reads were trimmed to the CDR3 region, and CDR3s of at least 7 amino acids were retained. The MANAFEST web app was used to pick out antigen-specific clonotypes by comparing their expansion in peptide wells with that in reference cultures. To be called positive, a clone needed expansion at FDR<0.05 compared with the reference and with all other wells, an odds ratio greater than 5, and a frequency greater than 0.1% in two replicate wells. Cross-reactive clonotypes were defined as significantly expanded in SARS-CoV-2 spike wells and in at least one common cold coronavirus spike condition. CDR3 similarity was assessed by Levenshtein distance using the stringdist R package, and unrooted trees were constructed with ape in R 3.6.1. TCRdb carries this immuneACCESS record with in-frame sequences only. Its versions omit some clonotypes, under half of them owing to an unresolved V gene in the studies checked, with the rest unexplained. V and J calls and clone size are those listed in that table; D and trimming were worked out from the DNA. Present in this sample are roughly 59,000 clones, roughly three quarters of which were seen just once. The ten largest clonotypes hold 2% of the sample.

V and J are trimmed by 4 bases and 9 bases, and the gene matches miss 7 bases of the junction. The CDR3 goes from the cysteine to the phenylalanine over 14 residues. Only the CDR3 part of the read is kept: 42 bases, read in frame from the first base. Reading the germline V gene (reference sequence) gives CDR1 LGHDT and CDR2 YNNKEL. The receptor comes from a human donor who received a COVID-19 vaccine. The rearranged chain carries TRBV3-1 (or the pseudogene TRBV3-2) and TRBJ1-5; TRBD1 agrees with 9 junctional bases. This specimen was CD4+ T cells from PBMCs cultured with HCoV-OC43 spike peptides, taken after COVID-19 vaccination. The cell subset or site label on this specimen signifies: HCoV-OC43 spike overlapping peptide pool stimulation. Here the CDR3 is given as CASSPGQGDRPQHF. In nucleotides, the sequence is TGTGCCAGCAGCCCGGGACAGGGAGATCGGCCCCAGCATTTT.